This T cell receptor beta chain was identified during a study of brain metastases from non-small cell lung cancer. The repertoire was sequenced with immunoSEQ multiplex PCR; TCRdb's copy has only in-frame clones and lacks some. In the table there are under 4,000 clones, roughly 95% of which are singletons. The sample taken for sequencing was tumor-adjacent normal tissue. The TCR originated in a donor over 35 with non-small cell lung cancer.

The CDR3 protein is CASSQGRKGLAGWEQFF. The DNA for the CDR3 is TGTGCCAGCAGCCAAGGCCGGAAGGGACTAGCGGGATGGGAGCAGTTCTTC. The chain couples TRBV4-2 to TRBJ2-1; 13 bases align to TRBD2. CDR3 length equals 17 residues. V was pared by 1 base and J by 10 bases, with 10 bases of the junction left unmatched. Germline V gene sequence: CDR1 LGHNA, CDR2 YNFKEQ.